These 17 T cell receptor beta chains were sequenced from one sample in a study of a mutant IDH1 vaccine in newly diagnosed glioma. The table came from immunoSEQ multiplex PCR; TCRdb's copy has only in-frame clones and leaves some out. The sample consists of tens of thousands of clones, around three quarters of them appearing once. The time point was: baseline, week 1 (first vaccination visit). Treatment in this sample: pre-vaccination baseline after standard-of-care therapy. The material was PBMCs, obtained from a glioma patient treated with radiotherapy, temozolomide or both. The receptor source for this set is a woman between 40 and 55 years old with glioma.

This clone was detected once. This chain joins TRBV7-9 and TRBJ1-4, with 9 bases fitting TRBD1. The CDR3 contains 14 residues. Germline CDR1 and CDR2: SEHNR and FQNEAQ (reference sequence). V trimming: 5 bases; J trimming: 8 bases; junction bases outside the gene matches: 6. As DNA, the CDR3 is TGTGCCAGCAGCCAGGGACAGGGTAACGAAAAACTGTTTTTT. Its translation: CASSQGQGNEKLFF.

This rearrangement joins TRBV6-5 to TRBJ2-2; D unresolved. The CDR3 is 15 amino acids. Germline V gene sequence: CDR1 MNHEY, CDR2 SVGAGI. V lost 4 bases to trimming and J lost 4 bases, with 13 bases between them. CDR3 nucleotides: TGTGCCAGCAGTTCACCCTCAAGTACCACCGGGGAGCTGTTTTTT. Protein: CASSSPSSTTGELFF.

The J gene is TRBJ2-1, the V gene TRBV7-2; 8 positions match TRBD2. The germline V gene encodes CDR1 SGHTA and CDR2 FQGNSA. Trimming cost V 8 bases and J 2 bases; bases outside gene matches: 2. The CDR3 has 13 amino acids. CDR3 coding DNA: TGTGCCAGCGGGACTAGACCCTACAATGAGCAGTTCTTC. Its translation: CASGTRPYNEQFF.

This clone occurred a few times. The V and J genes are TRBV14 and TRBJ1-1; 8 bases map to TRBD1. CDR3 length: 15 residues. The germline V gene encodes CDR1 SGHDN and CDR2 FVKESK. The ends lost 0 bases at V and 6 bases at J; junction bases unmatched: 6. DNA for the CDR3: TGTGCCAGCAGCCAAGATCCAGGGGGCAAGTCTGAAGCTTTCTTT. Translation: CASSQDPGGKSEAFF.

The chain has TRBV5-6 and TRBJ2-7, with D unclear. The germline CDR1 and CDR2 sequences are SGHDT and YYEEEE. With 2 bases removed from V and 1 base from J, the gap between germline ends came to 7 bases. The CDR3 has 13 residues. This CDR3 is CASSFDGSYEQYF. The CDR3 bases are TGTGCCAGCAGCTTTGACGGATCCTACGAGCAGTACTTC.

The rearrangement links TRBV5-1 to TRBJ2-3; tentatively, D is TRBD1 (6 bases). V lost 3 bases and J lost 0, with 11 bases in between. The CDR3 runs to 15 residues. The V gene's germline CDR1 is SGHRS and CDR2 YFSETQ. The CDR3 protein is CASSSGTSSTDTQYF. The CDR3 DNA reads as TGCGCCAGCAGCTCCGGGACATCTAGCACAGATACGCAGTATTTT.

The J gene is TRBJ1-4, the V gene TRBV29-1; D possibly corresponds to TRBD1 (5 bases). This CDR3 region has 15 residues. The V end was cut by 6 bases, the J end by 1 base, with 15 bases between. Germline-derived CDR1 and CDR2 are SQVTM and ANQGSEA. The CDR3 bases are TGCAGCGTCTGCTTGGGGGGGGGAACTAATGAAAAACTGTTTTTT. This sequence encodes CSVCLGGGTNEKLFF. Full variable domain (rest looked up from reference TRBV29-1 and TRBJ1-4): SAVISQKPSRDICQRGTSLTIQCQVDSQVTMMFWYRQQPGQSLTLIATANQGSEATYESGFVIDKFPISRPNLTFSTLTVSNMSPEDSSIYLCSVCLGGGTNEKLFFGSGTQLSVL.

The sample holds a few counts of this clone. V usage is TRBV10-1 and J usage is TRBJ1-1; D not resolved. The CDR3 consists of 14 residues. Germline V lookup: CDR1 WNHNN, CDR2 SYGVQD (reference sequence). V lost 1 base, J lost 6 bases, and 12 bases lay in between. The CDR3 coding sequence is TGCGCCAGCAGTGAGTATAGGGAAGGGCCTGAAGCTTTCTTT. Its protein product is CASSEYREGPEAFF.

V and J are TRBV29-1 and TRBJ1-5, with D unclear. CDR3 size: 14 residues. Trimming stripped 2 bases from V and 2 bases from J, with 10 bases between. Germline V gene sequence: CDR1 SQVTM, CDR2 ANQGSEA. The CDR3 DNA sequence: TGCAGCGTTGAAAAAGGGAAACGCAATCAGCCCCAGCATTTT. Translated: CSVEKGKRNQPQHF.

This chain connects TRBV7-2 to TRBJ2-1; 10 bases align to TRBD2. The junction had 13 bases not matched to a gene; V was cut back by 7 bases and J by 4 bases. From germline, CDR1 is SGHTA and CDR2 FQGNSA. The CDR3 length is 17 residues. This CDR3 reads CASTSTGGLAPYNEQFF. CDR3 DNA sequence: TGTGCCAGCACCTCCACCGGGGGACTAGCGCCATACAATGAGCAGTTCTTC.

The chain joins TRBV6-6 to TRBJ2-2; 12 positions match TRBD1. This CDR3 is built from 14 residues. The V gene's germline CDR1 is MNHNY and CDR2 SVGAGI (reference sequence). The ends lost 8 bases at V and 9 bases at J; junction bases unmatched: 7. The chain's CDR3 is CASVGTGGRRELFF. DNA for the CDR3: TGTGCCAGCGTAGGGACAGGGGGCAGGAGGGAGCTGTTTTTT.

The V and J genes are TRBV7-2 and TRBJ1-2, with D possibly being TRBD1 (5 bases). Germline V lookup: CDR1 SGHTA, CDR2 FQGNSA. V lost 5 bases and J 6 bases, leaving 16 bases between the germline ends. The CDR3 loop spans 14 amino acids. CDR3 residues: CASSQIFRDHGYTF. The CDR3 region has the DNA TGTGCCAGCAGCCAAATTTTCAGGGATCATGGCTACACCTTC.

V gene TRBV6-5 combines with J gene TRBJ2-5, with no clear D. V lost 6 bases to trimming and J lost 9 bases, with 20 bases between them. The germline V gene encodes CDR1 MNHEY and CDR2 SVGAGI. This CDR3 spans 14 amino acids. The CDR3 DNA is TGTGCCAGCAGCCCATTTCTCCCCTCGTCCTCCCAGTACTTC. Its protein is CASSPFLPSSSQYF.

The genes are TRBV2 and TRBJ1-1, with 9 nucleotides matching TRBD1. Germline-derived CDR1 and CDR2 are SNHLY and FYNNEI. The CDR3 is 12 residues long. Trimming removed 9 bases from V and 4 bases from J; junction bases left unmatched: 3. The CDR3 coding sequence is TGTGCCAGGATGACAGGGGGCACTGAAGCTTTCTTT. Its translation is CARMTGGTEAFF.

Only one count was recorded for this clone. The chain has TRBV6-5 and TRBJ2-4; D is possibly TRBD2 (5 bases). The CDR3 length is 14 residues. Germline assignment: CDR1 MNHEY and CDR2 SVGAGI. V was cut by 4 bases and J by 6 bases, with 13 bases left in between. CDR3 region: CASSSDPRGNIQYF. The DNA for the CDR3 is TGTGCCAGCAGTTCGGACCCTCGGGGAAACATTCAGTACTTC.

The genes are TRBV6-5 and TRBJ1-5; unclear D gene. Germline loops: CDR1 MNHEY, CDR2 SVGAGI. CDR3 length: 15 residues. V lost 8 bases and J lost 0, with 14 bases in between. The CDR3 reads CASRIREYSNQPQHF. The DNA of the CDR3 is TGTGCCAGCCGTATAAGGGAGTATAGCAATCAGCCCCAGCATTTT.

The chain employs TRBV28 and TRBJ2-1; D may be TRBD1 (7 bases). Germline V lookup: CDR1 MDHEN, CDR2 SYDVKM. This CDR3 is built from 14 residues. Trimming took off 3 bases at V and 7 bases at J, with 13 bases between the two ends. Here the CDR3 reads CASSFIQGGNEQFF. As DNA, the CDR3 is TGTGCCAGCAGTTTCATCCAGGGGGGAAATGAGCAGTTCTTC.